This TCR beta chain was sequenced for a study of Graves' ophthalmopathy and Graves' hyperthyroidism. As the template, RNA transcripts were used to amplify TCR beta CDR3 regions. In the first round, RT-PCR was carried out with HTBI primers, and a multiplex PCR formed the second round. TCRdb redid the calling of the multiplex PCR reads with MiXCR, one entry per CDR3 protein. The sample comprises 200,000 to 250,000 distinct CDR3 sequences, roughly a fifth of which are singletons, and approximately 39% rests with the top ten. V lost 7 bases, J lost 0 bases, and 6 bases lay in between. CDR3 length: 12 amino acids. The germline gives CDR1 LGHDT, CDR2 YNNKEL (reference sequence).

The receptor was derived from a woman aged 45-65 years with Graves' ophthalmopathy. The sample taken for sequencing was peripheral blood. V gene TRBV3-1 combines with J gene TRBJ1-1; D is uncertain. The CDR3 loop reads CASTRMNTEAFF. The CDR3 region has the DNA TGTGCCAGCACCCGGATGAACACTGAAGCTTTCTTT.